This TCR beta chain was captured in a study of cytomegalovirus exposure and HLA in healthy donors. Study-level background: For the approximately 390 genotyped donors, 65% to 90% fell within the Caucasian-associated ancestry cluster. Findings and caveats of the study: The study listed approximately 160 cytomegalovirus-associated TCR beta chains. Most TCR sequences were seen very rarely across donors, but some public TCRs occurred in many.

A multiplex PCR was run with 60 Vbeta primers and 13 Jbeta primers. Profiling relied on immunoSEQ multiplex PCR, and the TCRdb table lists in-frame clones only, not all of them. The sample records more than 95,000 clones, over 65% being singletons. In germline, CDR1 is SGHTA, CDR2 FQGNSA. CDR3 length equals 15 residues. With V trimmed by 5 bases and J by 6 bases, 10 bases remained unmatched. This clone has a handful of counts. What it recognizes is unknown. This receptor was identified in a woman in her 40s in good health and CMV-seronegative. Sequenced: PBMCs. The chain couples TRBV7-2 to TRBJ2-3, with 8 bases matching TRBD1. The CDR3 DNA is TGTGCCAGCAGCGTGTTATGGACAGGGAAGGATACGCAGTATTTT. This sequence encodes CASSVLWTGKDTQYF.